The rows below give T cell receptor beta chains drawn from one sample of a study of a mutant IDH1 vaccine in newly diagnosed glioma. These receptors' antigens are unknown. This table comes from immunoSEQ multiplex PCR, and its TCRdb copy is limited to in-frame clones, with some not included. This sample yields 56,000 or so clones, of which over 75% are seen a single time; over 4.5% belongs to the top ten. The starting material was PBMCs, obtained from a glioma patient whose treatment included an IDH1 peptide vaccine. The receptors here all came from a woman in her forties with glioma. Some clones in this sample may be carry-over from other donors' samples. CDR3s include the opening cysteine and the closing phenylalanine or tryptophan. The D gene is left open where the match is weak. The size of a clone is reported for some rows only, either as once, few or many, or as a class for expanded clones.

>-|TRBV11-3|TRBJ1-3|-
CASSLQGSTGNTIYF
TGTGCCAGCAGCTTACAGGGGTCCACTGGAAACACCATATATTTT
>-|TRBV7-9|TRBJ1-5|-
CASSLTDNQPQHF
TGTGCCAGCAGCTTAACAGACAATCAGCCCCAGCATTTT
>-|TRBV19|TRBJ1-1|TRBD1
CASSRTGGGTEAFF
TGTGCCAGTAGCAGGACAGGGGGGGGCACTGAAGCTTTCTTT
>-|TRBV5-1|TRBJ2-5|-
CASMERTATETQYF
TGCGCCAGCATGGAACGGACGGCGACAGAGACCCAGTACTTC
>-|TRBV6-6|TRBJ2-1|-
CASSSDRGYEQFF
TGTGCCAGCAGTTCGGATCGCGGCTATGAGCAGTTCTTC
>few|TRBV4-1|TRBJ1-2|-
CASSQDGDRGYTF
TGCGCCAGCAGCCAAGATGGCGACCGGGGCTACACCTTC
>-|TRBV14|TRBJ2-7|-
CASSQGDGSYEQYF
TGTGCCAGCAGCCAGGGGGATGGGTCCTACGAGCAGTACTTC
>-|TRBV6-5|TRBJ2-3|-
CASSYSGIDTTDTQYF
TGTGCCAGCAGTTACTCGGGCATCGATACCACAGATACGCAGTATTTT
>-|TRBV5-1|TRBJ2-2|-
CASSLELGRDGELFF
TGCGCCAGCAGCTTGGAGCTAGGTAGAGACGGGGAGCTGTTTTTT
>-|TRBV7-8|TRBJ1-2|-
CASSLGQLYGYTF
TGTGCCAGCAGCTTAGGACAGCTCTATGGCTACACCTTC
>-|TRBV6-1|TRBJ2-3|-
CASSEERRGTDTQYF
TGTGCCAGCAGTGAAGAGAGGCGCGGCACAGATACGCAGTATTTT
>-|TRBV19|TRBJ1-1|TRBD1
CASSIDRGTDAFF
TGTGCCAGTAGTATAGATCGGGGGACAGACGCTTTCTTT
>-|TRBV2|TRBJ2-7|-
CASSEVGGNEQYF
TGTGCCAGCAGTGAAGTCGGGGGCAACGAGCAGTACTTC
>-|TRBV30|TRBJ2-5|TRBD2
CAWSVLRGGWETQYF
TGTGCCTGGAGTGTACTGCGGGGGGGCTGGGAGACCCAGTACTTC
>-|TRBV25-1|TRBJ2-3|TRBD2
CASRSDLAGDTDTQYF
TGTGCCAGCAGGAGTGACTTAGCGGGGGACACAGATACGCAGTATTTT
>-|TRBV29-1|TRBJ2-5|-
CSVLGARETQYF
TGCAGCGTCCTAGGGGCCCGGGAGACCCAGTACTTC
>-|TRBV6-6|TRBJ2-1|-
CASSQGSEQFF
TGTGCCAGCAGCCAAGGGAGTGAGCAGTTCTTC
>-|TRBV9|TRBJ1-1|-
CASSVEEGVDTEAFF
TGTGCCAGCAGCGTAGAGGAGGGCGTGGACACTGAAGCTTTCTTT
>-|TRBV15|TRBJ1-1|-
CATSRDMGGRGTEAFF
TGTGCCACCAGCAGAGATATGGGAGGGAGGGGCACTGAAGCTTTCTTT
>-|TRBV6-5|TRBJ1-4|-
CASSYSGTTNEKLFF
TGTGCCAGCAGTTACTCGGGTACAACTAATGAAAAACTGTTTTTT
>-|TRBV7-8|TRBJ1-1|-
CASSTGRTEAFF
TGTGCCAGCTCCACCGGACGGACTGAAGCTTTCTTT
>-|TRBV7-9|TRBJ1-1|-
CASSFWKRVKAFF
TGTGCCAGCAGCTTCTGGAAGAGGGTGAAAGCTTTCTTT
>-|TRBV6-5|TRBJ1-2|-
CASSYSRGGADGYTF
TGTGCCAGCAGTTACTCTCGGGGGGGCGCGGATGGCTACACCTTC
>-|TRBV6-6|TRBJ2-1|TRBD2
CASIVSGGASYNEQFF
TGTGCCAGCATCGTTAGCGGGGGGGCTTCCTACAATGAGCAGTTCTTC